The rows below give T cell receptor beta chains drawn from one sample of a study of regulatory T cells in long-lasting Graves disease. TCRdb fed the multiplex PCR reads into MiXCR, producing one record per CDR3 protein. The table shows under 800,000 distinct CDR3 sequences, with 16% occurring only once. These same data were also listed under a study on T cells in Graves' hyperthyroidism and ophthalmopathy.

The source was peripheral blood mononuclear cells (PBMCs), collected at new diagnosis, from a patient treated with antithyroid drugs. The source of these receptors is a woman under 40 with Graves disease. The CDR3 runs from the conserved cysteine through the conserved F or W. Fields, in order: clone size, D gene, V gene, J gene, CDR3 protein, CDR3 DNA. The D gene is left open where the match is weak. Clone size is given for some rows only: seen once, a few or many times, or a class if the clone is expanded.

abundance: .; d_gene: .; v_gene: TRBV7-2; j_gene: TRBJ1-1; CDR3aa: CASRPRGGPGGDEAFF; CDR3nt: TGTGCCAGCAGGCCTCGGGGGGGCCCCGGTGGAGACGAAGCTTTCTTT
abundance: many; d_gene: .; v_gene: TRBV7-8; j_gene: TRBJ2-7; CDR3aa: CASSFSGHRAYEQYF; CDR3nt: TGTGCCAGCAGCTTTTCGGGACATAGAGCCTACGAGCAGTACTTC
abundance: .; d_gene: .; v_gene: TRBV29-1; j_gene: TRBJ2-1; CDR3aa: CSVNYFATEQFF; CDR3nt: TGCAGCGTTAATTATTTCGCCACTGAGCAGTTCTTC
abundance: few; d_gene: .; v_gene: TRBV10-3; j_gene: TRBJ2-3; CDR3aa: CAISESVGKGTDTQYF; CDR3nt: TGTGCCATCAGTGAGTCCGTGGGTAAGGGCACAGATACGCAGTATTTT
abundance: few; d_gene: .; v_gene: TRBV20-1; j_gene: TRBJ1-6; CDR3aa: CSASRVVVNSPLHF; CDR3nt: TGCAGTGCTTCCAGGGTAGTGGTTAATTCACCCCTCCACTTT
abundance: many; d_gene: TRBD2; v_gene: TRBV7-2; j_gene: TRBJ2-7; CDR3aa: CASSLVGGSNEQYF; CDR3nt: TGTGCCAGCAGCTTAGTGGGCGGGAGCAACGAGCAGTACTTC
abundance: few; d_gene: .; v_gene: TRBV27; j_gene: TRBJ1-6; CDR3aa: CASSASPGGNSPLHF; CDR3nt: TGTGCCAGCAGTGCTAGTCCAGGAGGGAATTCACCCCTCCACTTT
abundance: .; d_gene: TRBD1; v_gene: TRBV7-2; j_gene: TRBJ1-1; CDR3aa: CASTPTGVGEAFF; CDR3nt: TGTGCCAGCACCCCCACAGGGGTAGGTGAAGCTTTCTTT
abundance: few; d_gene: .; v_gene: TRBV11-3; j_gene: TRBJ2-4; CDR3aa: CASSLEMGVQYF; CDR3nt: TGTGCCAGCAGCTTAGAAATGGGGGTCCAGTACTTC
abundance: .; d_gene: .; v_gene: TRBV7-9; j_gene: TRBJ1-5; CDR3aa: CASSREGGGDSNQPQHF; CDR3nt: TGTGCCAGCAGCCGGGAAGGGGGAGGAGATAGCAATCAGCCCCAGCATTTT
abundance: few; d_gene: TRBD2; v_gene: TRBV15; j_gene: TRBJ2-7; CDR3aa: CATSRTHSGAGAYEQYF; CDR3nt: TGTGCCACCAGCAGAACCCATTCAGGAGCGGGAGCCTACGAGCAGTACTTC
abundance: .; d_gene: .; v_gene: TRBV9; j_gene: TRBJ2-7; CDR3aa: CASSVDGLAYEQYF; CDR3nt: TGTGCCAGCAGCGTAGATGGGCTAGCATACGAGCAGTACTTC
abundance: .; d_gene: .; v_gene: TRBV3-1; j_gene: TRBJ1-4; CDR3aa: CASSPGHREKLFF; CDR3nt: TGTGCCAGCAGCCCGGGACACCGAGAAAAACTGTTTTTT
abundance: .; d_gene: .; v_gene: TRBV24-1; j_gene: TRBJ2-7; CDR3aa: CATSGAGSYEQYF; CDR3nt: TGTGCCACCAGTGGGGCAGGCTCCTACGAGCAGTACTTC
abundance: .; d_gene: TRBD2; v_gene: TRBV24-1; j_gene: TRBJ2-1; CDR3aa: CATSDWVVVHTSGSSLYNEQFF; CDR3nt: TGTGCCACCAGTGATTGGGTAGTGGTGCACACTAGCGGGAGTAGCCTCTACAATGAGCAGTTCTTC